This T cell receptor (beta chain) was identified in a study of metastatic and nonmetastatic thyroid tumors. Thyroid surgery had not been preceded by any treatment in any patient. TCRdb re-analyzed the PCR reads using MiXCR. The sample holds approximately 26,000 clones, more than 25% seen once. The sequenced material came from blood. The receptor comes from a female donor with papillary thyroid cancer or a benign thyroid nodule (not recorded which). Some clones in this sample may be carry-over from other donors' samples.

CDR3 in DNA: TGTGCCAGCTCACTATCGCGAGAGACCCAGTACTTC. As protein: CASSLSRETQYF. V and J are TRBV18 and TRBJ2-5; D unresolved. Per germline, CDR1 KGHSH and CDR2 LQKENI. The CDR3 is 12 amino acids. The V gene lost 4 bases and the J gene lost 4 bases, with 7 bases spanning the gap.